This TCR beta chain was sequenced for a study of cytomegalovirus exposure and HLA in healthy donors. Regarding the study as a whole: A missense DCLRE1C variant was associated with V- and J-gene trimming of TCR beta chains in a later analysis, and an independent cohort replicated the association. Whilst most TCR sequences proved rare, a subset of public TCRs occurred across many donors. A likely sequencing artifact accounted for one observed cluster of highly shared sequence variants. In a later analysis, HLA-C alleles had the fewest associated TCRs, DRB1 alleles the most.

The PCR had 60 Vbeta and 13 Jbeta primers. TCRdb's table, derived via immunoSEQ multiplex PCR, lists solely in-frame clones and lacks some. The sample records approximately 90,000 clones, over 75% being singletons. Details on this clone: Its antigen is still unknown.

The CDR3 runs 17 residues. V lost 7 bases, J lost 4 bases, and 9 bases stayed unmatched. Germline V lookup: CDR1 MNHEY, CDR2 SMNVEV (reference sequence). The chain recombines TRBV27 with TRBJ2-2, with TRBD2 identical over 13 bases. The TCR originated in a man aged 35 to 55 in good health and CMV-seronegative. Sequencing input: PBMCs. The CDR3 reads CASKLGLAGLSTGELFF. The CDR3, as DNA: TGTGCCAGCAAATTGGGACTAGCGGGACTAAGCACCGGGGAGCTGTTTTTT.